This TCR beta chain was documented in a study of tumor-infiltrating T cells and Merkel cell polyomavirus. The overall study: CD8+ T cells recognized the Merkel cell polyomavirus KLL epitope. Patients at varying disease stages had median approximately 2.8-year follow-up, range 1.1–6.0. Study-level findings and limits: The study's small sample size is a limitation.

This clone was seen only once. The antigen is not known. Every patient's tumor was robustly positive for Merkel cell polyomavirus Large T antigen on immunohistochemistry. The method was immunoSEQ multiplex PCR; TCRdb's version includes in-frame clones alone and lacks a portion of them. Of 20,000 to 30,000 clones listed, around 90% were seen once; the top ten hold 2.5% to 3.5%. The specimen sequenced was lymph node tissue. The source of this sequence is a man between 45 and 60 years old with Merkel cell carcinoma.

The CDR3 reads CASSTATGNGEKLFF. The CDR3 coding sequence is TGTGCCAGCAGCACGGCGACAGGGAACGGAGAAAAACTGTTTTTT. The rearrangement joins TRBV11-1 to TRBJ1-4; 7 bases agree with TRBD1. CDR3 length: 15 residues. Germline V gene sequence: CDR1 SGHAT, CDR2 FQDESV (reference sequence). The junction had 11 bases not matched to a gene; V was cut back by 5 bases and J by 8 bases.